What follows are 3 T cell receptor beta chains derived from one specimen sequenced in a study of beta chain features in type 1 diabetes. The entirety of the isolated RNA underwent reverse transcription, so expressed TCRB transcripts were sequenced. Data came from immunoSEQ multiplex PCR; TCRdb stores just in-frame clones and leaves some out. The table shows about 150,000 clones, with around 10% occurring only once. The sample consisted of central memory CD4+ T cells from blood. Receptor source: a man younger than 35 in good health.

Worth noting for this clone: Different DNA sequences within this sample yield the same CDR3. V usage is TRBV7-9 and J usage is TRBJ2-7; D is unclear. The CDR3 has 13 amino acids. The germline V and J ends were trimmed by 1 base and 3 bases, with 7 bases remaining between them. Germline V lookup: CDR1 SEHNR, CDR2 FQNEAQ (reference sequence). CDR3 bases: TGTGCCAGCAGCTTAGAGGTTAGCTACGAGCAGTACTTC. It translates to CASSLEVSYEQYF.

V usage is TRBV5-1 and J usage is TRBJ2-3, with a weak D call TRBD2 (5 bases). The CDR3 has 15 amino acids. V lost 7 bases and J 4 bases, leaving 19 bases between the germline ends. Germline-derived CDR1 and CDR2 are SGHRS and YFSETQ. The CDR3: CASWIFPGRADTQYF. CDR3 bases: TGCGCCAGCTGGATTTTCCCCGGGCGGGCAGATACGCAGTATTTT.

A word on this clone: Other nucleotide sequences in the sample specify the same CDR3. The rearrangement uses TRBV4-3 and TRBJ2-3, with D unresolved. Germline V gives CDR1 LGHNA, CDR2 YSLEER. V was shortened by 0 bases and J by 5 bases, with 9 bases between the two germline ends. CDR3 length equals 14 residues. DNA of the CDR3: TGCGCCAGCAGCCAAGATTTCCCTAGAGATACGCAGTATTTT. Residues: CASSQDFPRDTQYF.